Presented here are 12 T cell receptor beta chains from one specimen sequenced in a study of CD4 T cells in relation to SARS-CoV-2 and coronaviruses (dated by TCRdb to about 2021). These receptors' targets are unknown. The method behind the library was the immunoSEQ multiplex PCR assay. TCRdb retrieved this table from immuneACCESS and kept in-frame rearrangements only. Not all clones are present; in checked studies, unresolved V genes account for under half, and no reason is known for the remainder. Present in this sample are 41,000 or so clones, approximately 81% of which were seen just once. Around 4.2% of the sample rests with the top ten. Specimen: naive CD4+ T cells from PBMCs, cultured in vitro. The cell subset or site label of this sample denotes: naive CD4+ T cells isolated by negative enrichment. The receptors come from an adult with COVID-19.

The chain uses TRBV30 and TRBJ1-6; 10 nucleotides match TRBD1. The J segment lost 9 bases and the V segment lost 2 bases, leaving 4 bases of the junction unmatched. The CDR3 totals 14 residues. CDR1 is GTSNPN and CDR2 is SVGIG in the germline V gene (reference sequence). CDR3 residues: CAWSRDRGRSPLHF. The CDR3 nucleotides are TGTGCCTGGAGTAGGGACAGGGGACGTTCACCCCTCCACTTT. Variable domain in full (rest from reference TRBV30 and TRBJ1-6): SQTIHQWPATLVQPVGSPLSLECTVEGTSNPNLYWYRQAAGRGLQLLFYSVGIGQISSEVPQNLSASRPQDRQFILSSKKLLLSDSGFYLCAWSRDRGRSPLHFGNGTRLTVT.

The V gene is TRBV12-5, the J gene TRBJ2-1; 7 bases match TRBD2. V trimming: 5 bases; J trimming: 0 bases; junction bases outside the gene matches: 4. The CDR3 extends over 15 amino acids. Per the germline V gene, CDR1 is LGHNT and CDR2 is FRNRAP. CDR3 coding DNA: TGTGCTAGTGGTAGCGGGACGAGCTCCTACAATGAGCAGTTCTTC. The encoded protein is CASGSGTSSYNEQFF.

This clone came up once. This chain connects TRBV7-9 to TRBJ2-7; D is undetermined. The CDR3 has 14 residues. V lost 1 base to trimming and J lost 3 bases, with 10 bases between them. The germline V gene encodes CDR1 SEHNR and CDR2 FQNEAQ (reference sequence). Here the CDR3 DNA reads TGTGCCAGCAGCTTAGGGATGGAAGGCTACGAGCAGTACTTC. It yields the protein CASSLGMEGYEQYF.

The rearrangement links TRBV10-1 to TRBJ1-1; D is undetermined. The germline CDR1 and CDR2 sequences are WNHNN and SYGVQD (reference sequence). Between the trimmed V and J ends, which lost 6 bases and 1 base, there was a span of 6 bases. The CDR3 extends over 12 amino acids. The CDR3 reads CASSDPNTEAFF. DNA for the CDR3: TGCGCCAGCAGCGACCCGAACACTGAAGCTTTCTTT.

This chain links TRBV5-1 with TRBJ2-1; 7 nucleotides line up with TRBD2. In germline, CDR1 is SGHRS, CDR2 YFSETQ. This CDR3 is 15 amino acids long. With 6 bases clipped from V and 3 bases from J, the junction kept 9 bases outside the gene matches. CDR3 sequence reads: CASMTGDYRYNEQFF. CDR3 sequence (DNA): TGCGCCAGCATGACCGGGGACTACCGCTACAATGAGCAGTTCTTC.

A word on this clone: In the same sample, other DNA sequences code for this CDR3. V is TRBV4-1 and J is TRBJ1-5, with D uncertain. CDR3 length equals 15 residues. Germline V CDR1 and CDR2: MGHRA, YSYEKL. Trimming stripped 1 base from V and 3 bases from J, with 10 bases between. For the CDR3, the DNA is TGCGCCAGCAGCCAAGTAGTCGGGTCCAATCAGCCCCAGCATTTT. Amino acids: CASSQVVGSNQPQHF.

The chain combines TRBV5-6 with TRBJ2-5, with D hard to call. The CDR3 extends over 15 amino acids. Trimming pared 3 bases from V and 5 bases from J, leaving 17 bases between. Germline CDR1 is SGHDT and CDR2 is YYEEEE. The CDR3 DNA reads TGTGCCAGCAGCTCCAGGACGGGTGTCTGGGAGACCCAGTACTTC. The encoded protein is CASSSRTGVWETQYF.

V usage is TRBV6-2 or TRBV6-3 and J usage is TRBJ2-5; D gene ambiguous. Germline values: CDR1 MNHEY, CDR2 SVGEGT. CDR3 length: 16 residues. Trimming stripped 0 bases from V and 5 bases from J, with 16 bases between. CDR3 DNA: TGTGCCAGCAGTTACTCGAACACCATGGGCTCGGAGACCCAGTACTTC. Translating gives CASSYSNTMGSETQYF.

This clone was seen more than once but under ten times. The chain combines TRBV5-4 with TRBJ2-3; TRBD1 aligns across 9 bases. Germline-derived CDR1 and CDR2 are SGHNT and YYREEE (reference sequence). The CDR3 loop spans 16 amino acids. V gave up 4 bases and J gave up 4 bases; unmatched junction bases: 10. CDR3 residues: CASSLPGQGFADTQYF. In DNA, the CDR3 is TGTGCCAGCAGCCTGCCGGGACAGGGTTTCGCAGATACGCAGTATTTT.

This clone was seen a single time. V and J are TRBV21-1 and TRBJ2-7; the table names TRBD1, a call not compared with the DNA. TRBV21-1 is recorded as a pseudogene. This CDR3 has 13 amino acids. CDR3 bases: TGTGCCACCACGTCCGCGACATCCTACGAGCAGTACTTC. Protein product: CATTSATSYEQYF.

The V gene is TRBV30, the J gene TRBJ2-5, with D perhaps given as TRBD1 or TRBD2 (7 bases each). V lost 6 bases, J lost 4 bases, and 24 bases lay in between. The V gene's germline CDR1 is GTSNPN and CDR2 SVGIG (reference sequence). The CDR3 spans 16 residues. CDR3 sequence reads: CACDRDYSIRGETQYF. The DNA for the CDR3 is TGTGCCTGTGACAGGGACTACTCTATACGCGGAGAGACCCAGTACTTC.

This chain joins TRBV7-2 and TRBJ2-5; unclear D gene. The ends were cut back, 5 bases at V and 5 bases at J, with 6 bases in the middle. The CDR3 runs to 11 residues. The germline CDR1 and CDR2 sequences are SGHTA and FQGNSA. The CDR3 region is CASSRAETQYF. The CDR3 DNA reads as TGTGCCAGCAGCCGAGCGGAGACCCAGTACTTC.